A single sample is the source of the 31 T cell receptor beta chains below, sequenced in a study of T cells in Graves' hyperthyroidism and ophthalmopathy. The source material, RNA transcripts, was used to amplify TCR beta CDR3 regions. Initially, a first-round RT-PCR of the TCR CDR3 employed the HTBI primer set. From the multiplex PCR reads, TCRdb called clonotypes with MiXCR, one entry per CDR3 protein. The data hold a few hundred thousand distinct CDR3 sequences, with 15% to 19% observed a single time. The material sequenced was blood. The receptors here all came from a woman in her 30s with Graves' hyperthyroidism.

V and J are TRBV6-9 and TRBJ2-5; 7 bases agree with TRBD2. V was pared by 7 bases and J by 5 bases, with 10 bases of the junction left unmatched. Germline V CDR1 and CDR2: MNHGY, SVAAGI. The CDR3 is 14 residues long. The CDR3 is CASNWGGSWETQYF. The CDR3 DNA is TGTGCCAGCAATTGGGGGGGGTCCTGGGAGACCCAGTACTTC.

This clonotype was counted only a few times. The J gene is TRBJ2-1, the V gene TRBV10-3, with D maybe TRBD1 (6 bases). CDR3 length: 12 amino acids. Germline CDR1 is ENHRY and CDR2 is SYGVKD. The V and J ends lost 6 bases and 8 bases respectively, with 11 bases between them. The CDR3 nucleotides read TGTGCCATCAGCGTCAGGGGTGATGAGCAGTTCTTC. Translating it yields CAISVRGDEQFF.

This CDR3 reads CASSSQEGPNQPQHF. The CDR3 coding sequence is TGTGCCAGCAGTTCGCAGGAAGGGCCCAATCAGCCCCAGCATTTT. V usage is TRBV28 and J usage is TRBJ1-5; D call uncertain. V was clipped by 4 bases and J by 3 bases, with 13 bases between them. Germline V CDR1 and CDR2: MDHEN, SYDVKM. CDR3 length: 15 amino acids.

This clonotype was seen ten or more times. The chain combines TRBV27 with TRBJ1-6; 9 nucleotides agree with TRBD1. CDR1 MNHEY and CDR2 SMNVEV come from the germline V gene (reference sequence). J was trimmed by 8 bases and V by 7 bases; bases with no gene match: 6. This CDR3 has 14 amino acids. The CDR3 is CASNRTGEHSPLHF. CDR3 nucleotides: TGTGCCAGCAATCGGACAGGGGAACATTCACCCCTCCACTTT.

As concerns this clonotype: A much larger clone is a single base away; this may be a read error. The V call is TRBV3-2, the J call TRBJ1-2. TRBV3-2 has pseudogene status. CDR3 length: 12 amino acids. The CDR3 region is CASGQVTYGYTF. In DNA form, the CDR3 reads TGTGCCAGCGGCCAAGTTACGTATGGCTACACCTTC.

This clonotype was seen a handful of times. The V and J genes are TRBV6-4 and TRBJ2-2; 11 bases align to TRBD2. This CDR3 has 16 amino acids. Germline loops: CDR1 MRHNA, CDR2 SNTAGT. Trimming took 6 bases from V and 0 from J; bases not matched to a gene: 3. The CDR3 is CASRIAGGTNTGELFF. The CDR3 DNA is TGTGCCAGCAGAATAGCGGGAGGGACGAACACCGGGGAGCTGTTTTTT.

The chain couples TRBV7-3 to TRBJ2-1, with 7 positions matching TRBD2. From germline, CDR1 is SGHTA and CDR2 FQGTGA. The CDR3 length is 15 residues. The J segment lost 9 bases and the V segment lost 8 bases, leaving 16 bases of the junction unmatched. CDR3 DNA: TGTGCCAGCTCACCTTCTGGGCGGGAGACGCCTGAGCAGTTCTTC. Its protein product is CASSPSGRETPEQFF.

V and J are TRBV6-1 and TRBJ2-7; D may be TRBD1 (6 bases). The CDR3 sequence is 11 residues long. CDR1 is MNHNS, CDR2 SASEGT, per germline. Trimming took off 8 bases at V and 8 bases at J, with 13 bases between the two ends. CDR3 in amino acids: CASGRQGQQYF. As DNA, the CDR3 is TGTGCCAGCGGCCGCCAGGGGCAGCAGTACTTC.

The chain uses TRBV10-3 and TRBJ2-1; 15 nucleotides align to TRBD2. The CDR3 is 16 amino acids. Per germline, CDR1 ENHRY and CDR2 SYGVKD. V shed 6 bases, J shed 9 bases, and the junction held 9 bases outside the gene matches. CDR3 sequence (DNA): TGTGCCATCAGGGCGGGACTAGCGGGAGGTGTATCTGAGCAGTTCTTC. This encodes CAIRAGLAGGVSEQFF.

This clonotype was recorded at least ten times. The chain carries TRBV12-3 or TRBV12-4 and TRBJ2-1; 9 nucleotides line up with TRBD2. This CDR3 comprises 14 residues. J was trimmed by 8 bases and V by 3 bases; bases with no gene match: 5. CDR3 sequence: CASSFLAGGHEQFF. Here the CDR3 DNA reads TGTGCCAGCAGTTTTCTCGCGGGAGGGCATGAGCAGTTCTTC.

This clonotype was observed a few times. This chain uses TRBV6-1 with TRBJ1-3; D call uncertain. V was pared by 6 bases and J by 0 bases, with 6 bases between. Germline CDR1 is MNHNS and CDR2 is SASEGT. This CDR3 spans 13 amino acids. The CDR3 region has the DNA TGTGCCAGCAGAAAGGGCTCTGGAAACACCATATATTTT. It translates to CASRKGSGNTIYF.

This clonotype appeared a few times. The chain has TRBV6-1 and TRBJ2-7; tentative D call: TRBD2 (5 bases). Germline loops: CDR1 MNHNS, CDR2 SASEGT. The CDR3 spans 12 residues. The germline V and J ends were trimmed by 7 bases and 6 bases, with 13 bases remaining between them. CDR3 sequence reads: CASKSKEVEQYF. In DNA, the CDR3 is TGTGCCAGCAAGTCGAAGGAGGTCGAGCAGTACTTC.

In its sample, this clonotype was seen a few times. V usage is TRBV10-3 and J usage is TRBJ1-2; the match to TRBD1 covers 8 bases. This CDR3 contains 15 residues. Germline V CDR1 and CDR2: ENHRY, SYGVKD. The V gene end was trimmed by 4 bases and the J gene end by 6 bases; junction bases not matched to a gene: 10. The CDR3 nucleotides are TGTGCCATCAGTGGGGACAGGCGTCTACTTCATGGCTACACCTTC. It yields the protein CAISGDRRLLHGYTF.

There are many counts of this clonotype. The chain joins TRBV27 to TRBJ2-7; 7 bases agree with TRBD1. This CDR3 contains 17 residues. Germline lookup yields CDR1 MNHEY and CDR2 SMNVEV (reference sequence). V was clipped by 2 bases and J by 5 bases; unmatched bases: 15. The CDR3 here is CASSLTRQGSYVDEQYF. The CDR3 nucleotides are TGTGCCAGCAGTTTAACTAGACAGGGTTCTTATGTAGACGAGCAGTACTTC.

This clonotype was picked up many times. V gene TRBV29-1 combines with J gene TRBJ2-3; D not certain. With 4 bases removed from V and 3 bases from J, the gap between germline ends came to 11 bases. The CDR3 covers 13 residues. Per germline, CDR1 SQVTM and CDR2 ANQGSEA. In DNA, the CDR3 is TGCAGCGTTGTGGACGGGCAGACAGATACGCAGTATTTT. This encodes CSVVDGQTDTQYF.

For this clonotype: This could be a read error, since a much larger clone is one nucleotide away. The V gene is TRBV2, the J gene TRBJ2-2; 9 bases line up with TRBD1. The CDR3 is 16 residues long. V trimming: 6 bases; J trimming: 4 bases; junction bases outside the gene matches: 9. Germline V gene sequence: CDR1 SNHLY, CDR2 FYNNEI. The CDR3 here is CASSEWDRAGTGELFF. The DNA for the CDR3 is TGTGCCAGCAGCGAGTGGGACAGGGCGGGCACCGGGGAGCTGTTTTTT. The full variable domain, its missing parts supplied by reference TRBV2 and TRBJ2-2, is EPEVTQTPSHQVTQMGQEVILRCVPISNHLYFYWYRQILGQKVEFLVSFYNNEISEKSEIFDDQFSVERPDGSNFTLKIRSTKLEDSAMYFCASSEWDRAGTGELFFGEGSRLTVL.

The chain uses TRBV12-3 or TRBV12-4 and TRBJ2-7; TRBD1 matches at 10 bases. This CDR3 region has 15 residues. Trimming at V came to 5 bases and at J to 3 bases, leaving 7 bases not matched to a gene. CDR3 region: CASSNPGQGGYEQYF. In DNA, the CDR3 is TGTGCCAGCAGTAACCCCGGACAGGGGGGCTACGAGCAGTACTTC.

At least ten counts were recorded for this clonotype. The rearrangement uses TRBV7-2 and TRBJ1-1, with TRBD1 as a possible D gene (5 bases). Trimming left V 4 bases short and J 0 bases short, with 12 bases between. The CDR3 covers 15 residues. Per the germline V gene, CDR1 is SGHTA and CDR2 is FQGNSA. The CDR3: CASSSTGTVNTEAFF. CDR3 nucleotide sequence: TGTGCCAGCAGCTCAACCGGGACGGTGAACACTGAAGCTTTCTTT.

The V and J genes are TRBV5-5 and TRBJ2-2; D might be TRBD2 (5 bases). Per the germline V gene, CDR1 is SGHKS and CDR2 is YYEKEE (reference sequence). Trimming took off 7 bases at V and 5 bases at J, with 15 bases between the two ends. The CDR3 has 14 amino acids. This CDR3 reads CASPRGSETGELFF. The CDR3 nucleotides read TGTGCCAGCCCACGGGGAAGTGAGACCGGGGAGCTGTTTTTT.

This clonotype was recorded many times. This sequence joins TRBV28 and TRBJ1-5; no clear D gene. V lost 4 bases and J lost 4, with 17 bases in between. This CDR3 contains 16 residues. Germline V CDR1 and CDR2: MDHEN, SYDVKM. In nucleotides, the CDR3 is TGTGCCAGCAGTTCGGTCCGGTTAGGAGCTAATCAGCCCCAGCATTTT. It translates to CASSSVRLGANQPQHF.

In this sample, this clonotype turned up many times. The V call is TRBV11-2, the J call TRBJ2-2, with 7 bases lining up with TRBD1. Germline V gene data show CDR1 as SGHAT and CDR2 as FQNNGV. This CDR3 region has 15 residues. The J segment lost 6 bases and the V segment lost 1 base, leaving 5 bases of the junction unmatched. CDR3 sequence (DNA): TGTGCCAGCAGCTTAGGGCAGGGGGTCCCCGGGGAGCTGTTTTTT. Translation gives CASSLGQGVPGELFF.

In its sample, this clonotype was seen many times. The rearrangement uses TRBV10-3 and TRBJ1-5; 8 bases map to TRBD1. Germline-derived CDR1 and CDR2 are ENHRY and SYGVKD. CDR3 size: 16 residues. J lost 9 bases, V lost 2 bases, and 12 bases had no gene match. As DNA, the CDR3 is TGTGCCATCAGTGAGCCTAAAGGACAGGGCGAGGGGCCCCAGCATTTT. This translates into CAISEPKGQGEGPQHF.

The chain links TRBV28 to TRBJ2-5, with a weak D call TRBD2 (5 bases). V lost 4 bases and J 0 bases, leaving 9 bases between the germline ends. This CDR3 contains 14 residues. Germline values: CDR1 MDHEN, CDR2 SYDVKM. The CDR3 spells CASSSRLHQETQYF. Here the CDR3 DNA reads TGTGCCAGCAGTTCCCGACTACACCAAGAGACCCAGTACTTC.

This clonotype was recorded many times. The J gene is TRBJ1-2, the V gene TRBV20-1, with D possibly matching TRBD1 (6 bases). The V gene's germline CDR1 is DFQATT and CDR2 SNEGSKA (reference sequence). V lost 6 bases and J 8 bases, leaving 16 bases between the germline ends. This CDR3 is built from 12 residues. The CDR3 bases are TGCAGTGCCGCGGGGGCCTCGATGGGCTACACCTTC. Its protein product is CSAAGASMGYTF.

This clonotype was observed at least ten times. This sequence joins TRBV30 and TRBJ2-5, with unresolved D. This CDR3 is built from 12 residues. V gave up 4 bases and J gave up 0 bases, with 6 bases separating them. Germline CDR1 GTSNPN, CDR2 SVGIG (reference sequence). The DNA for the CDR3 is TGTGCCTGGACCAGATACCAAGAGACCCAGTACTTC. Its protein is CAWTRYQETQYF. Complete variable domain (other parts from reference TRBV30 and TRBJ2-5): SQTIHQWPATLVQPVGSPLSLECTVEGTSNPNLYWYRQAAGRGLQLLFYSVGIGQISSEVPQNLSASRPQDRQFILSSKKLLLSDSGFYLCAWTRYQETQYFGPGTRLLVL.

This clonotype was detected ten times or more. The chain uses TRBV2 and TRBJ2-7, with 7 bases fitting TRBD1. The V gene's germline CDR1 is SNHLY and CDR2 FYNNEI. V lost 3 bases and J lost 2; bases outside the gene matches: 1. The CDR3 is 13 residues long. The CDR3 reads CASSETGPYEQYF. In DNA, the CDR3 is TGTGCCAGCAGTGAGACAGGGCCCTACGAGCAGTACTTC.

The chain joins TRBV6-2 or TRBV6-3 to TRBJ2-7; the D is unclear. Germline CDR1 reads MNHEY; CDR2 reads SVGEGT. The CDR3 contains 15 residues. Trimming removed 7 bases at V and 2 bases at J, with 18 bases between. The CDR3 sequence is CASNSGQVKAYEQYF. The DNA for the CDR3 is TGTGCCAGCAACAGTGGGCAAGTCAAGGCCTACGAGCAGTACTTC.

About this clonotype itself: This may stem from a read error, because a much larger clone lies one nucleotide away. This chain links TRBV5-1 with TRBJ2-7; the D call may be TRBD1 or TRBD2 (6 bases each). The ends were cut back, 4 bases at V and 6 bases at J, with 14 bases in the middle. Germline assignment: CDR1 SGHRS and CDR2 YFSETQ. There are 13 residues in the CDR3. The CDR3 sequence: CASSARGASEQYF. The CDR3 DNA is TGCGCCAGCAGCGCGAGGGGGGCCTCCGAGCAGTACTTC.

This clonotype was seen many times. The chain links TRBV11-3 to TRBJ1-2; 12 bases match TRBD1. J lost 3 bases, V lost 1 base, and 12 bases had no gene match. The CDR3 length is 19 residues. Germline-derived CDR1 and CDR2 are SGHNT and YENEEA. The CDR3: CASSLVVLGGQGADYGYTF. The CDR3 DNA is TGTGCCAGCAGCTTAGTAGTCCTCGGGGGACAGGGGGCGGACTATGGCTACACCTTC.

The chain's CDR3 is CASSLAPGGEGQYF. The CDR3 DNA is TGTGCCAGCAGTTTAGCCCCGGGGGGGGAGGGGCAGTACTTC. The rearrangement uses TRBV12-3 or TRBV12-4 and TRBJ2-7; TRBD2 agrees at 8 bases. V shed 0 bases and J 9 bases; nucleotides not matched to a gene: 7. CDR3 length: 14 amino acids.

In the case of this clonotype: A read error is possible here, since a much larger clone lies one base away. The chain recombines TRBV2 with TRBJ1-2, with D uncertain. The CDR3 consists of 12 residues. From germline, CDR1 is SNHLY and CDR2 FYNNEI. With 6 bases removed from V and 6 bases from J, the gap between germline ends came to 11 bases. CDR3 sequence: CASRDYKNGYTF. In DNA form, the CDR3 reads TGTGCCAGCAGGGATTACAAGAATGGCTACACCTTC.